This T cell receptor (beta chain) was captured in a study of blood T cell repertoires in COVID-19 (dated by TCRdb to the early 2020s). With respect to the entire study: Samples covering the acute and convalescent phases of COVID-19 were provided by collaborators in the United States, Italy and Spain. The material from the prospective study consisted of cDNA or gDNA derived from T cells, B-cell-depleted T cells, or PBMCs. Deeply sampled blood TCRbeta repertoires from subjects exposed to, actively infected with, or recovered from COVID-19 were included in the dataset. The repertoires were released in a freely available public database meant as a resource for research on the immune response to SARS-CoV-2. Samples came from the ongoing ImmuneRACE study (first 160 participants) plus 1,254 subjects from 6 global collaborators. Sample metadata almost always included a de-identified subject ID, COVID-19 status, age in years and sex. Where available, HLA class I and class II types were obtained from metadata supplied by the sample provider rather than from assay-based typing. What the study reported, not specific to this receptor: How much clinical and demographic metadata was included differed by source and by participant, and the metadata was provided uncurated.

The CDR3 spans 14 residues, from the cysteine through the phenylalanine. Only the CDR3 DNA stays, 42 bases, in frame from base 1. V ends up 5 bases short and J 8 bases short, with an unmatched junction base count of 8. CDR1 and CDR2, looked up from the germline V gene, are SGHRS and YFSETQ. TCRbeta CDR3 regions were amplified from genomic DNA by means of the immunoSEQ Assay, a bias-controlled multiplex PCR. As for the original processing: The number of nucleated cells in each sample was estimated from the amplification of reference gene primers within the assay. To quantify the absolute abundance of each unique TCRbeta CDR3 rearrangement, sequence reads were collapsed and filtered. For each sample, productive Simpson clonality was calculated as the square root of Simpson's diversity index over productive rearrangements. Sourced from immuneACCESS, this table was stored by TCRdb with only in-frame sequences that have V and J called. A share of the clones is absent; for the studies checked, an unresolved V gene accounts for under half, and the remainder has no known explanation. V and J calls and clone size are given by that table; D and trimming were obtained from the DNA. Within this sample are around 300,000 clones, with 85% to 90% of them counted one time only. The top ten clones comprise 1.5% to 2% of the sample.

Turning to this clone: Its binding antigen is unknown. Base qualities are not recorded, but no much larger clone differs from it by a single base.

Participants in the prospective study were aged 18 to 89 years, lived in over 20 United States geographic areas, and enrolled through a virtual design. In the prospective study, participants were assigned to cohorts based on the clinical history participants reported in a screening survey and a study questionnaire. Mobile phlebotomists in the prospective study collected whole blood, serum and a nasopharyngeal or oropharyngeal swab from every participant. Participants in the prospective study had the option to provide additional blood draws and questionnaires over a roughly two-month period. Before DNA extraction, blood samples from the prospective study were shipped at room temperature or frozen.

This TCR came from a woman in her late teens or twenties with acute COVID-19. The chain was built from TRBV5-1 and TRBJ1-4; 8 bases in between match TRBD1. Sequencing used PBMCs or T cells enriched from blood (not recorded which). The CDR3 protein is CASSAGTGGEKLFF. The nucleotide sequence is TGCGCCAGCAGTGCCGGGACAGGAGGCGAAAAACTGTTTTTT.